These 17 T cell receptor beta chains came from one sample sequenced in a study of T-cell memory formation after mild COVID-19. TCRdb re-called the 5' RACE reads through MiXCR, storing one row per CDR3 protein. The profile shows 300,000 to 400,000 distinct CDR3 sequences, 10% to 15% of them singletons. Sequenced sample: PBMCs or a T cell subset sorted from them (not recorded which). Receptor source: a man between 18 and 35 years old who had mild COVID-19 (a few samples of this study predate the infection). Cell type and time point are not known.

The chain links TRBV6-5 to TRBJ2-2; either TRBD1 or TRBD2 may supply D (6 bases each). The V gene's germline CDR1 is MNHEY and CDR2 SVGAGI. Trimming pared 4 bases from V and 6 bases from J, leaving 15 bases between. This CDR3 is built from 15 residues. Here the CDR3 reads CASSLVKGGSGELFF. The CDR3 nucleotides read TGTGCCAGCAGTTTAGTAAAGGGGGGCTCCGGGGAGCTGTTTTTT.

This clonotype has only a few counts. The chain carries TRBV20-1 and TRBJ1-5; D possibly corresponds to TRBD1 (6 bases). Germline V lookup: CDR1 DFQATT, CDR2 SNEGSKA (reference sequence). V shed 5 bases and J shed 7 bases, with 21 bases lying between them. CDR3 length: 15 amino acids. CDR3 residues: CSAAPPARGWQPQHF. The CDR3 region has the DNA TGCAGTGCTGCCCCCCCGGCGAGGGGGTGGCAGCCCCAGCATTTT.

CDR3 in amino acids: CASSYDRFYGYTF. CDR3 bases: TGTGCCAGCAGTTACGACAGGTTCTATGGCTACACCTTC. The chain combines TRBV6-5 with TRBJ1-2; D is perhaps TRBD1 (6 bases). CDR3 length: 13 residues. Trimming left V 2 bases short and J 4 bases short, with 8 bases between. The germline V gene encodes CDR1 MNHEY and CDR2 SVGAGI.

The gene calls are TRBV29-1 and TRBJ1-2; D gene ambiguous. Germline values: CDR1 SQVTM, CDR2 ANQGSEA. The germline V and J ends were trimmed by 0 bases and 6 bases, with 11 bases remaining between them. The CDR3 spans 13 residues. CDR3 protein: CSVEDRAADGYTF. CDR3 DNA: TGCAGCGTTGAAGATAGGGCTGCTGATGGCTACACCTTC. Full variable domain (outside the CDR3, taken from reference TRBV29-1 and TRBJ1-2): SAVISQKPSRDICQRGTSLTIQCQVDSQVTMMFWYRQQPGQSLTLIATANQGSEATYESGFVIDKFPISRPNLTFSTLTVSNMSPEDSSIYLCSVEDRAADGYTFGSGTRLTVV.

This clonotype appeared a few times. The chain joins TRBV6-2 or TRBV6-3 to TRBJ1-5; D gene unclear. This CDR3 contains 14 residues. Germline V gene data show CDR1 as MNHEY and CDR2 as SVGEGT. Trimming stripped 3 bases from V and 6 bases from J, with 12 bases between. CDR3 nucleotides: TGTGCCAGCAGTTATCGCCTCGGGCGTCAGCCCCAGCATTTT. It translates to CASSYRLGRQPQHF.

This clonotype was counted ten times or more. The chain uses TRBV12-3 or TRBV12-4 and TRBJ2-3, with D possibly matching TRBD1 (6 bases). V was shortened by 6 bases and J by 1 base, with 14 bases between the two germline ends. There are 15 residues in the CDR3. As DNA, the CDR3 is TGTGCCAGCAGGTGGGACACCCAGGGCACAGATACGCAGTATTTT. Residues: CASRWDTQGTDTQYF.

V and J are TRBV7-9 and TRBJ1-5; D remains unclear. CDR3 size: 14 residues. V gave up 3 bases and J gave up 6 bases, with 12 bases separating them. CDR1 is SEHNR, CDR2 FQNEAQ, per germline (reference sequence). The CDR3, as DNA: TGTGCCAGCAGCTTCATTGGTACCCGTCAGCCCCAGCATTTT. Protein: CASSFIGTRQPQHF.

The sample holds a few counts of this clonotype. This chain joins TRBV18 and TRBJ2-6; D is unresolved. V lost 1 base and J 0 bases, leaving 7 bases between the germline ends. CDR3 size: 16 residues. Germline V CDR1 and CDR2: KGHSH, LQKENI. DNA for the CDR3: TGTGCCAGCTCACCACTCGGGTTCTCTGGGGCCAACGTCCTGACTTTC. Its translation is CASSPLGFSGANVLTF.

The chain carries TRBV7-2 and TRBJ1-1; D is uncertain. The germline CDR1 and CDR2 sequences are SGHTA and FQGNSA. The ends were cut back, 1 base at V and 1 base at J, with 7 bases in the middle. The CDR3 totals 14 residues. This CDR3 is CASSLVEGNTEAFF. The CDR3 DNA is TGTGCCAGCAGCTTAGTGGAGGGGAACACTGAAGCTTTCTTT.

This clonotype showed up many times. This sequence joins TRBV5-1 and TRBJ1-2; D not resolved. Looked up from germline, CDR1 is SGHRS and CDR2 is YFSETQ. This CDR3 has 14 residues. V was trimmed by 0 bases and J by 2 bases, leaving 8 bases between them. The CDR3 is CASSLEGINYGYTF. The DNA for the CDR3 is TGCGCCAGCAGCTTGGAAGGGATCAACTATGGCTACACCTTC. Drawing the rest from reference TRBV5-1 and TRBJ1-2, the complete variable domain is KAGVTQTPRYLIKTRGQQVTLSCSPISGHRSVSWYQQTPGQGLQFLFEYFSETQRNKGNFPGRFSGRQFSNSRSEMNVSTLELGDSALYLCASSLEGINYGYTFGSGTRLTVV.

This chain joins TRBV12-3 or TRBV12-4 and TRBJ2-7; TRBD1 matches 7 bases. V was clipped by 4 bases and J by 0 bases; unmatched bases: 6. The CDR3 contains 15 residues. The CDR3 DNA reads as TGTGCCAGCAGTTCCGGGACAGAATCCTCCTACGAGCAGTACGTC. Protein: CASSSGTESSYEQYV.

The chain employs TRBV18 and TRBJ1-3; D is ambiguous. This CDR3 is 12 amino acids long. V was cut by 2 bases and J by 8 bases, with 7 bases left in between. The germline V gene has CDR1 KGHSH and CDR2 LQKENI. Written as DNA, the CDR3 is TGTGCCAGCTCACCAGAGAGGGACACCATATATTTT. This gives the protein CASSPERDTIYF.

This sequence joins TRBV5-8 and TRBJ1-4; D call uncertain. This CDR3 is built from 17 residues. The germline V and J ends were trimmed by 0 bases and 0 bases, with 12 bases remaining between them. CDR1 is SGHTS and CDR2 is YDEGEE in the germline V gene. CDR3 residues: CASSLGTFRTTNEKLFF. The CDR3 DNA follows: TGTGCCAGCAGCTTGGGGACCTTTAGGACAACTAATGAAAAACTGTTTTTT.

This clonotype was counted at least ten times. This sequence joins TRBV24-1 and TRBJ2-2; D gene uncertain. From germline, CDR1 is KGHDR and CDR2 SFDVKD. Trimming pared 4 bases from V and 1 base from J, leaving 15 bases between. This CDR3 has 17 amino acids. The CDR3 loop reads CATSDSGWLRNTGELFF. DNA of the CDR3: TGTGCCACCAGTGACTCTGGGTGGCTTAGGAACACCGGGGAGCTGTTTTTT.

This clonotype was observed a few times. The rearrangement uses TRBV2 and TRBJ2-2; no clear D gene. Germline loops: CDR1 SNHLY, CDR2 FYNNEI. Trimming took off 8 bases at V and 1 base at J, with 5 bases between the two ends. The CDR3 runs 12 residues. The CDR3 protein is CASDRNTGELFF. Here the CDR3 DNA reads TGTGCCAGCGATAGGAACACCGGGGAGCTGTTTTTT.

This clonotype turned up a few times. The genes are TRBV29-1 and TRBJ2-7; D possibly matches TRBD1 or TRBD2 (5 bases each). V was pared by 5 bases and J by 9 bases, with 17 bases between. The V gene's germline CDR1 is SQVTM and CDR2 ANQGSEA. This CDR3 is 12 amino acids long. The CDR3 sequence: CSVPGPPSGQYF. The CDR3 DNA follows: TGCAGCGTTCCGGGACCACCGTCTGGGCAGTACTTC.

The chain has TRBV10-3 and TRBJ2-1; D perhaps matches TRBD1 (6 bases). The CDR3 extends over 14 amino acids. CDR1 is ENHRY and CDR2 is SYGVKD in the germline V gene. Trimming left V 0 bases short and J 7 bases short, with 10 bases between. CDR3: CAISESQGKNEQFF. The DNA of the CDR3 is TGTGCCATCAGTGAGTCCCAGGGGAAGAATGAGCAGTTCTTC.